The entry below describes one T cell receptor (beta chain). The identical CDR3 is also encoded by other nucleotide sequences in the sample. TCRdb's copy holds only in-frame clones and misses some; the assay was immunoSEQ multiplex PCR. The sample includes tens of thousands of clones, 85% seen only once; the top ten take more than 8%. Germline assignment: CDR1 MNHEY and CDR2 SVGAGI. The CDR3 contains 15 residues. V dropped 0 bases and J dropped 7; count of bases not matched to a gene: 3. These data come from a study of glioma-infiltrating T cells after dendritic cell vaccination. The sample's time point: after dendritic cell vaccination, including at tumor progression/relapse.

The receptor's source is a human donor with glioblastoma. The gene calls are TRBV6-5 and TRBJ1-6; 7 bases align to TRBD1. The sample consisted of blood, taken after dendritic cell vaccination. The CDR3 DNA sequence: TGTGCCAGCAGTTACTCTGGGGACAGCAATTCACCCCTCCACTTT. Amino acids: CASSYSGDSNSPLHF.